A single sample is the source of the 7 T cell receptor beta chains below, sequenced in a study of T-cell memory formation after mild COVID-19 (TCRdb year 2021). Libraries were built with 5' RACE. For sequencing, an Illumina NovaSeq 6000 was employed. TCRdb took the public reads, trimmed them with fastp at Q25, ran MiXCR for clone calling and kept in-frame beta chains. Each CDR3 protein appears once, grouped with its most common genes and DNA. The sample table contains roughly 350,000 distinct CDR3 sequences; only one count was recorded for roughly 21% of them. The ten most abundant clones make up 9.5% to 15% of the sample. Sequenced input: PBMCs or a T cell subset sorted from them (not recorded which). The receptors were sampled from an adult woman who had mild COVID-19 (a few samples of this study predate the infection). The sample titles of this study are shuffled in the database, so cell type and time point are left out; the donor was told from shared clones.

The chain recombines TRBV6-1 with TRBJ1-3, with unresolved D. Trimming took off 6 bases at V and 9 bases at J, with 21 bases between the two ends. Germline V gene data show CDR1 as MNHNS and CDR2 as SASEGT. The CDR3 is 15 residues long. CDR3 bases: TGTGCCAGCAGATACACACGGACCGTCGCGGGCACCATATATTTT. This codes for CASRYTRTVAGTIYF.

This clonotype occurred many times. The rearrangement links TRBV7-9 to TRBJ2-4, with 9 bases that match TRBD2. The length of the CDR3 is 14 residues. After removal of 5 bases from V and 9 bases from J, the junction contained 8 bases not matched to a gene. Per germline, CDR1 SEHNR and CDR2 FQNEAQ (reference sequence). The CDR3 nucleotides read TGTGCCAGCAGCCCTAGCGGGACTAACGGCATTCAGTACTTC. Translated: CASSPSGTNGIQYF.

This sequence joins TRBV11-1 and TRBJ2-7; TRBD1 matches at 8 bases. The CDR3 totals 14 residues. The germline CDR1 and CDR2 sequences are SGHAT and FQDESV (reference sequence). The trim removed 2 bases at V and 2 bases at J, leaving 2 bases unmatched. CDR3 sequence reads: CASSLRQGPYEQYF. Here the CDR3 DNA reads TGTGCCAGCAGCTTAAGACAGGGGCCCTACGAGCAGTACTTC.

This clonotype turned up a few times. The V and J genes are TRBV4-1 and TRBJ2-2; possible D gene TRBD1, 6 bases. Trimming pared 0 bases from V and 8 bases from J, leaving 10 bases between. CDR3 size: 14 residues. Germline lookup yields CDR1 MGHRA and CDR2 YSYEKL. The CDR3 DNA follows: TGCGCCAGCAGCCAAGATCACGGGACAGGGGAGCTGTTTTTT. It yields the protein CASSQDHGTGELFF.

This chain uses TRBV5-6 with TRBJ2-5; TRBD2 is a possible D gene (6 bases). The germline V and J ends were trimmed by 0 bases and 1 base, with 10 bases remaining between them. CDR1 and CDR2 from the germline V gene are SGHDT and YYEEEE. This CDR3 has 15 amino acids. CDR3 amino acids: CASSLGAGTQETQYF. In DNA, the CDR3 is TGTGCCAGCAGCTTGGGGGCGGGAACCCAAGAGACCCAGTACTTC.

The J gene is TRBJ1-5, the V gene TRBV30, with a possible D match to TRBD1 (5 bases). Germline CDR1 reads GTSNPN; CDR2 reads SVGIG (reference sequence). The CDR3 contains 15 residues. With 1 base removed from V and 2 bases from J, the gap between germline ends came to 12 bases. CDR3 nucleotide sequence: TGTGCCTGGAGTGGACCCGCGACAGGCAATCAGCCCCAGCATTTT. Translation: CAWSGPATGNQPQHF. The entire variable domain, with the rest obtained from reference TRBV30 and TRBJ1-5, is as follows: SQTIHQWPATLVQPVGSPLSLECTVEGTSNPNLYWYRQAAGRGLQLLFYSVGIGQISSEVPQNLSASRPQDRQFILSSKKLLLSDSGFYLCAWSGPATGNQPQHFGDGTRLSIL.

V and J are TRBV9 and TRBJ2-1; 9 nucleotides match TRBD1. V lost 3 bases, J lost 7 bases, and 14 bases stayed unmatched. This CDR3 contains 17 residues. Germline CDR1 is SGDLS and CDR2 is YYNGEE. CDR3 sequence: CASSADRGTTNFNEQFF. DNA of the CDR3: TGTGCCAGCAGCGCCGACAGGGGGACAACGAACTTTAATGAGCAGTTCTTC.